The rows below give T cell receptor beta chains drawn from one sample of a study of blood T cell repertoires in COVID-19. TCRdb's copy holds only in-frame clones and misses some; the assay was immunoSEQ multiplex PCR. The sample lists hundreds of thousands of clones, about nine tenths seen once, with about 3.1% in the top ten. Sample: PBMCs or T cells enriched from blood (not recorded which). The receptor set was obtained from a woman in her 50s in a cohort exposed to, infected with or recovered from COVID-19 (not recorded which). Both conserved end residues are part of each CDR3. D genes are given only for firm matches. For some rows the clone size is stated as once, few or many, or as a class when expanded; others skip it.

v_call,d_call,clone_size,j_call,cdr3_aa,cdr3_nt
TRBV5-1,TRBD2,few,TRBJ2-5,CASSLAASGGQETQYF,TGCGCCAGCAGCTTGGCTGCTAGCGGGGGCCAAGAGACCCAGTACTTC
TRBV24-1,TRBD2,-,TRBJ2-7,CATSDQIARGLLSYEQYF,TGTGCCACCAGTGATCAGATTGCGCGGGGGTTACTCTCCTACGAGCAGTACTTC
TRBV11-2,TRBD2,-,TRBJ2-3,CASSWTSGGSLTDTQYF,TGTGCCAGCAGCTGGACTAGCGGTGGAAGTCTCACAGATACGCAGTATTTT
TRBV14,TRBD1,-,TRBJ2-3,CASNRDRGITQYF,TGTGCCAGCAACCGGGACAGGGGTATTACGCAGTATTTT
TRBV21-1,-,once,TRBJ1-4,CASSKEFRVGRGDEKLFF,TGTGCCAGCAGCAAAGAATTCAGGGTGGGCAGGGGGGATGAAAAACTGTTTTTT
TRBV6-2/TRBV6-3,-,-,TRBJ1-1,CASSYVRTEAFF,TGTGCCAGCAGTTACGTCCGGACTGAAGCTTTCTTT
TRBV27,-,-,TRBJ2-7,CASSFSPPANRGKKNEQYF,TGTGCCAGCAGTTTTTCCCCCCCTGCAAACCGGGGAAAAAAAAACGAGCAGTACTTC
TRBV7-3,TRBD2,once,TRBJ2-1,CASSLSLAGGNNEQFF,TGTGCCAGCAGCTTAAGTCTAGCGGGGGGAAACAATGAGCAGTTCTTC
TRBV28,-,-,TRBJ2-7,CASSLYQGPEQYF,TGTGCCAGCAGTTTGTATCAGGGGCCCGAGCAGTACTTC
TRBV7-2,-,-,TRBJ1-4,CASSLAQWANEKLFF,TGTGCCAGCAGCTTAGCACAGTGGGCTAATGAAAAACTGTTTTTT
TRBV30,-,-,TRBJ1-1,CAWSSGTPNTEAFF,TGTGCCTGGAGCTCCGGGACACCGAACACTGAAGCTTTCTTT
TRBV5-1,-,few,TRBJ1-1,CASSLATRYSTEAFF,TGCGCCAGCAGCTTGGCTACCAGGTACTCCACTGAAGCTTTCTTT
TRBV29-1,TRBD2,-,TRBJ2-3,CSGIAGDLTDTQYF,TGCAGCGGAATAGCGGGGGACCTAACAGATACGCAGTATTTT
TRBV5-4,-,-,TRBJ1-2,CASSSGRQNYTF,TGTGCCAGCAGCTCCGGCAGGCAGAACTACACCTTC
TRBV4-2,-,-,TRBJ1-3,CASSQLRGETGSLGNTIYF,TGTGCCAGCAGCCAACTCCGAGGCGAGACAGGATCACTTGGAAACACCATATATTTT
TRBV19,-,-,TRBJ2-3,CASSSRVTDTQYF,TGTGCCAGTAGCAGCCGGGTAACAGATACGCAGTATTTT
TRBV27,TRBD2,-,TRBJ2-5,CASSQGLAGGQETQYF,TGTGCCAGCAGCCAAGGACTAGCGGGGGGCCAAGAGACCCAGTACTTC
TRBV30,-,-,TRBJ1-5,CALDRFNQPQHF,TGTGCCTTGGACAGATTCAATCAGCCCCAGCATTTT
TRBV11-2,-,-,TRBJ2-3,CASSLREGRTDTQYF,TGTGCCAGCAGCTTAAGAGAGGGTCGCACAGATACGCAGTATTTT
TRBV4-3,-,-,TRBJ2-2,CASSQEIRLFTTNTGELFF,TGCGCCAGCAGCCAAGAAATCCGACTTTTTACCACGAACACCGGGGAGCTGTTTTTT
TRBV14,-,once,TRBJ2-5,CASSQGGGLGYF,TGTGCCAGCAGCCAAGGGGGCGGCTTAGGGTACTTC
TRBV5-6,-,-,TRBJ2-7,CASSRNLVPLYEQYF,TGTGCCAGCAGTCGTAACCTAGTCCCCCTCTACGAGCAGTACTTC
TRBV11-2,TRBD2,-,TRBJ2-1,CASSTSGWGFNEQFF,TGTGCCAGCAGCACTAGCGGGTGGGGATTCAATGAGCAGTTCTTC
TRBV2,-,once,TRBJ2-1,CASSEALRNRGSYNEQFF,TGTGCCAGCAGTGAAGCGCTAAGGAATCGGGGCTCCTACAATGAGCAGTTCTTC
TRBV2,-,-,TRBJ1-2,CASSVLPGLLRNYGYTF,TGTGCCAGCAGTGTCCTCCCGGGACTGCTGCGAAACTATGGCTACACCTTC
TRBV6-5,TRBD1,-,TRBJ1-6,CASSYGTGNSPLHF,TGTGCCAGCAGTTACGGGACAGGGAATTCACCCCTCCACTTT
TRBV7-3,-,-,TRBJ2-2,CASSPHRDGGELFF,TGTGCCAGCAGCCCGCACAGGGATGGCGGGGAGCTGTTTTTT
TRBV5-1,TRBD1,-,TRBJ2-2,CASSVGQLNTGELFF,TGCGCCAGCAGCGTGGGACAGTTGAACACCGGGGAGCTGTTTTTT
TRBV25-1,TRBD1,-,TRBJ1-5,CASSQTGSNQPQHF,TGTGCCAGCAGCCAGACAGGGAGCAATCAGCCCCAGCATTTT
TRBV5-1,TRBD1,-,TRBJ1-5,CASSLGTEPSNQPQHF,TGCGCCAGCAGCTTAGGGACAGAACCCTCCAATCAGCCCCAGCATTTT
TRBV7-9,-,-,TRBJ2-7,CASSLAGISYEQYF,TGTGCCAGCAGCTTAGCCGGGATATCCTACGAGCAGTACTTC
TRBV5-5,TRBD1,-,TRBJ1-5,CASSLDGTGGGQPQHF,TGTGCCAGCAGCTTGGATGGGACAGGGGGTGGTCAGCCCCAGCATTTT
TRBV7-9,-,once,TRBJ1-1,CASSLASGANTEAFF,TGTGCCAGCAGCTTAGCATCCGGAGCGAACACTGAAGCTTTCTTT
TRBV2,-,-,TRBJ2-2,CASSPQGQANTGELFF,TGTGCCAGCAGTCCCCAGGGGCAGGCGAACACCGGGGAGCTGTTTTTT
TRBV19,-,-,TRBJ2-7,CASMSSVSYEQYF,TGTGCCAGTATGTCTAGCGTCTCCTACGAGCAGTACTTC
TRBV6-4,TRBD1,few,TRBJ1-2,CASSEFQGAIYGYTF,TGTGCCAGCAGTGAGTTCCAGGGGGCGATCTATGGCTACACCTTC
TRBV9,TRBD1,-,TRBJ2-2,CASSVSGQGPDTGELFF,TGTGCCAGCAGCGTATCGGGACAGGGACCAGACACCGGGGAGCTGTTTTTT
TRBV5-4,-,-,TRBJ2-7,CASSFGSPGVEQYF,TGTGCCAGCAGCTTTGGCTCCCCCGGGGTCGAGCAGTACTTC
TRBV28,-,-,TRBJ1-6,CASKGNSYNSPLHF,TGTGCCAGCAAGGGGAACTCCTATAATTCACCCCTCCACTTT
TRBV3-1/TRBV3-2,-,-,TRBJ1-6,CASSQGTVTSPLHF,TGTGCCAGCAGCCAAGGGACAGTGACCTCACCCCTCCACTTT
TRBV9,TRBD2,-,TRBJ2-1,CASSPRLAGGRNEQFF,TGTGCCAGCAGCCCCCGACTAGCGGGGGGGCGGAATGAGCAGTTCTTC
TRBV7-2,-,-,TRBJ2-5,CASGQQETQYF,TGTGCCAGCGGGCAGCAAGAGACCCAGTACTTC
TRBV28,-,-,TRBJ2-7,CASSLSGVVQYF,TGTGCCAGCAGTTTATCCGGGGTGGTGCAGTACTTC
TRBV7-2,TRBD2,-,TRBJ2-7,CASSSPGLTSYEQYF,TGTGCCAGCAGCTCACCGGGACTAACCTCCTACGAGCAGTACTTC
TRBV7-2,-,-,TRBJ1-6,CASSLLPRGGESYNSPLHF,TGTGCCAGCAGCCTCCTGCCCCGAGGGGGGGAATCCTATAATTCACCCCTCCACTTT
TRBV9,-,-,TRBJ2-7,CASSPHQGETYEQYF,TGTGCCAGCAGCCCCCACCAGGGTGAAACCTACGAGCAGTACTTC
TRBV5-1,-,-,TRBJ1-1,CASSEGALSEAFF,TGCGCCAGCAGCGAGGGAGCCCTTTCTGAAGCTTTCTTT
TRBV15,TRBD1,-,TRBJ1-2,CATSREMRGQGEGYTF,TGTGCCACCAGCAGAGAAATGAGGGGGCAGGGAGAAGGCTACACCTTC